This entry lists 3 T cell receptor beta chains sequenced from one sample in a study of memory CD4+ T cells and cytomegalovirus serostatus. Profiling relied on immunoSEQ multiplex PCR, and the TCRdb table lists in-frame clones only, not all of them. The sample gives 45,000 to 60,000 clones, about 80% of which show up once; 1.1% to 1.5% is in the top ten. Single viable CD3+CD4+CD8-CD45RO+ cells were sorted as the memory CD4+ T cells. The sequenced sample consisted of memory CD4+ T cells from blood. Every receptor here comes from an adult in good health and CMV-seropositive.

This chain connects TRBV18 to TRBJ1-3, with 10 nucleotides matching TRBD1. The length of the CDR3 is 15 residues. CDR1 is KGHSH and CDR2 is LQKENI in the germline V gene. V lost 4 bases, J lost 3 bases, and 3 bases stayed unmatched. Written as DNA, the CDR3 is TGTGCCAGCTCACAAGACAGGGGGCTTGGAAACACCATATATTTT. It specifies CASSQDRGLGNTIYF.

This chain connects TRBV6-4 to TRBJ1-5; D is undetermined. Germline V gene lookup returns CDR1 MRHNA and CDR2 SNTAGT. Trimming took off 0 bases at V and 5 bases at J, with 8 bases between the two ends. This CDR3 has 14 residues. CDR3 in DNA: TGTGCCAGCAGTGACTCGGCCGACGATCAGCCCCAGCATTTT. Its protein is CASSDSADDQPQHF.

The sample holds one count of this clone. The genes are TRBV27 and TRBJ1-6; a possible D gene is TRBD1 (5 bases). V gave up 2 bases and J gave up 10 bases, with 9 bases separating them. Germline V gives CDR1 MNHEY, CDR2 SMNVEV (reference sequence). The CDR3 spans 13 residues. In nucleotides, the CDR3 is TGTGCCAGCAGTTTAAATCGGGGCTCACCCCTCCACTTT. Amino acid sequence: CASSLNRGSPLHF.